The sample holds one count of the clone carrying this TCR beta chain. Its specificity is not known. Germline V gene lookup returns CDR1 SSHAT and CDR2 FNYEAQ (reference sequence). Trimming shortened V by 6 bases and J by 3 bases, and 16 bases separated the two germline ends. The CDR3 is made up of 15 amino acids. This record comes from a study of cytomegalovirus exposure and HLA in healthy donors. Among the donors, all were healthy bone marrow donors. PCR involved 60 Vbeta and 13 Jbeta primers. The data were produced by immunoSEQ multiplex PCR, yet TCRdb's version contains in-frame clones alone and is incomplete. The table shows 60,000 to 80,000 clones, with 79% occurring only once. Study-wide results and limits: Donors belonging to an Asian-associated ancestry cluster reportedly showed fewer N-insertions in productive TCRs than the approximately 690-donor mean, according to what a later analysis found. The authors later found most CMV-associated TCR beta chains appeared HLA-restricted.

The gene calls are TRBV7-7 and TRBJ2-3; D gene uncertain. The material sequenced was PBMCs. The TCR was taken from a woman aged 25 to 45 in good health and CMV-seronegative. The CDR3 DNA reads TGTGCCAGCAGTCAAGACGGGTACCTGACAGATACGCAGTATTTT. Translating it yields CASSQDGYLTDTQYF.